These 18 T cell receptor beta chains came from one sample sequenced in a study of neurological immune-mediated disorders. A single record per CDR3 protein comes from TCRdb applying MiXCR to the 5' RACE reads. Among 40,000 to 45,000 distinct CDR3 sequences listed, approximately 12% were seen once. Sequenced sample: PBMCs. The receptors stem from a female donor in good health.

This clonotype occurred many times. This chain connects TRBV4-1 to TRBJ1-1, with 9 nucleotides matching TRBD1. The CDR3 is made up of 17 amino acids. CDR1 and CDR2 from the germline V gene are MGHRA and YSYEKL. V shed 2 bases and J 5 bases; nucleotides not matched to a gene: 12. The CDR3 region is CASSQKGQGLLGTEAFF. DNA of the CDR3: TGCGCCAGCAGCCAAAAAGGACAGGGGCTTTTGGGAACTGAAGCTTTCTTT.

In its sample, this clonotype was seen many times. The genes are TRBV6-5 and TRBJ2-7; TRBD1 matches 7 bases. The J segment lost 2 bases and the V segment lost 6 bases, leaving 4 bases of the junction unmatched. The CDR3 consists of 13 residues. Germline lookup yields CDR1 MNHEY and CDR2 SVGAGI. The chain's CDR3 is CASSRQGTYEQYF. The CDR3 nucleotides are TGTGCCAGCAGCCGACAGGGTACCTACGAGCAGTACTTC.

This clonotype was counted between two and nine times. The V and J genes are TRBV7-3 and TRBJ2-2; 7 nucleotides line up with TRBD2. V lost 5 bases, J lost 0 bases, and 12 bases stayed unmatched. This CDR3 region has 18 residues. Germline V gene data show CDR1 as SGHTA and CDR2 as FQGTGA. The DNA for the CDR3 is TGTGCCAGCAGCCATAGGGAGCGGGAAGCCTCGAACACCGGGGAGCTGTTTTTT. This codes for CASSHREREASNTGELFF. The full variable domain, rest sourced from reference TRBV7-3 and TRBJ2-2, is GAGVSQTPSNKVTEKGKYVELRCDPISGHTALYWYRQSLGQGPEFLIYFQGTGAADDSGLPNDRFFAVRPEGSVSTLKIQRTERGDSAVYLCASSHREREASNTGELFFGEGSRLTVL.

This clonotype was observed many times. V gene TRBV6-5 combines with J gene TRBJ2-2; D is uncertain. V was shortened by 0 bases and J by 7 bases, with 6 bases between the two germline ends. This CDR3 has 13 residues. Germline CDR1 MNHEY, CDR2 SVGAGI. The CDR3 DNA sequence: TGTGCCAGCAGTTACTCGAGGTTCGGGGAGCTGTTTTTT. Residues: CASSYSRFGELFF.

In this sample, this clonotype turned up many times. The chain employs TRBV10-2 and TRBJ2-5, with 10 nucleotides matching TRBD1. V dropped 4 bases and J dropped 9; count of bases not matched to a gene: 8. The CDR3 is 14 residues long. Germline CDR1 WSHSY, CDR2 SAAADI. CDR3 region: CASSVDRTGGAQYF. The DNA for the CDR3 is TGCGCCAGCAGTGTGGATAGGACAGGGGGAGCCCAGTACTTC.

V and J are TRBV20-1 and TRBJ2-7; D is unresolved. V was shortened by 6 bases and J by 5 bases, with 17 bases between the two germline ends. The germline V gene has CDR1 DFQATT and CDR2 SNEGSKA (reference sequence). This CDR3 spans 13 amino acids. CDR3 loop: CSATTGSRHEQYF. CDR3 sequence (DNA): TGCAGTGCCACCACTGGGTCAAGACACGAGCAGTACTTC.

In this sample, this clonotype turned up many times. Written as DNA, the CDR3 is TGTGCCAGCAACCGGGACGGAGGAAATTATGGCTACACCTTC. Translated: CASNRDGGNYGYTF. V is TRBV27 and J is TRBJ1-2; TRBD1 might be the D (5 bases). The CDR3 is 14 residues long. Germline V gene sequence: CDR1 MNHEY, CDR2 SMNVEV (reference sequence). With 7 bases removed from V and 5 bases from J, the gap between germline ends came to 17 bases.

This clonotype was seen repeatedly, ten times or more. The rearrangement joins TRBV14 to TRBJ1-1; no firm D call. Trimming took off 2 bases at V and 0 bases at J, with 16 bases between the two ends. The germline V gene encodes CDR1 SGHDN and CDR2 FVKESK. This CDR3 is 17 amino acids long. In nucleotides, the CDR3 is TGTGCCAGCAGCCAAATCGCCGGGATCATTATGAACACTGAAGCTTTCTTT. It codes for CASSQIAGIIMNTEAFF.

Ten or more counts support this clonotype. DNA of the CDR3: TGTGCCAGCAGTGGGGGGGCACCTGAAGCTTTCTTT. Translated: CASSGGAPEAFF. The chain is built from TRBV6-5 and TRBJ1-1; tentatively, D is TRBD1 (6 bases). CDR3 length: 12 residues. Per the germline V gene, CDR1 is MNHEY and CDR2 is SVGAGI. With 5 bases removed from V and 6 bases from J, the gap between germline ends came to 10 bases.

CDR3: CASSPEQSYEQYF. Here the CDR3 DNA reads TGTGCCAGCTCACCGGAACAGTCCTACGAGCAGTACTTC. The genes are TRBV18 and TRBJ2-7; D ambiguous. CDR1 is KGHSH, CDR2 LQKENI, per germline. The CDR3 contains 13 residues. V lost 3 bases and J 1 base, leaving 7 bases between the germline ends.

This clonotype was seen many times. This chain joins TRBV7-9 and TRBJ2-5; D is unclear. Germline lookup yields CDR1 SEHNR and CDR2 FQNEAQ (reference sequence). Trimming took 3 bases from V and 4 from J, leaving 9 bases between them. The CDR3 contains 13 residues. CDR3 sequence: CASSLRVPETQYF. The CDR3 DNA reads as TGTGCCAGCAGCTTGCGTGTTCCAGAGACCCAGTACTTC.

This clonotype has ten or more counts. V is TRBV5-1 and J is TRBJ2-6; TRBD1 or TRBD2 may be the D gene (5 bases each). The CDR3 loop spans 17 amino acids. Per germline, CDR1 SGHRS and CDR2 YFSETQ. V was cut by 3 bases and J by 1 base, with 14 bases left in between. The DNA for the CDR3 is TGCGCCAGCAGCTCCCACGGGACGTCATCTGGGGCCAACGTCCTGACTTTC. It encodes CASSSHGTSSGANVLTF.

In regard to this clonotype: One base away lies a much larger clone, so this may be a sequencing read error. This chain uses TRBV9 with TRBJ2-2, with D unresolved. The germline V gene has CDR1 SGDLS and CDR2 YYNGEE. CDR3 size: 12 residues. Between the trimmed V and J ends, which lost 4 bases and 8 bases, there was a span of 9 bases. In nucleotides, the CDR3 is TGTGCCAGCAGCCGACGAAGGGGGGAGCTGTTTTTT. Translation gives CASSRRRGELFF.

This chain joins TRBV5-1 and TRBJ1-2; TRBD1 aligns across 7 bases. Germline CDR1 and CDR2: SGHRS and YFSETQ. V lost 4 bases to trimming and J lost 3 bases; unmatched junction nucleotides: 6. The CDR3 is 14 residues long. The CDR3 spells CASSERGQDYGYTF. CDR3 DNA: TGCGCCAGCAGCGAGAGGGGGCAGGACTATGGCTACACCTTC.

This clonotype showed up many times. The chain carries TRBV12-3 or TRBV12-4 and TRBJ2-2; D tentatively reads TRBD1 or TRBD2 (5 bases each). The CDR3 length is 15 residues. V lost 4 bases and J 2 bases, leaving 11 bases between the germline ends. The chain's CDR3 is CASSSGTVNTGELFF. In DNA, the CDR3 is TGTGCCAGCAGTTCTGGGACCGTTAACACCGGGGAGCTGTTTTTT.

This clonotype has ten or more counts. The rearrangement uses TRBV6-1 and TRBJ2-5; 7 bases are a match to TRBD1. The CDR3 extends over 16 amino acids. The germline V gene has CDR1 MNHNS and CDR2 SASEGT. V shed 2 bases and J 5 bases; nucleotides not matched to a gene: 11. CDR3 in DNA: TGTGCCAGCAGTGAATACAGGGGCTTAAGCCGGGAGACCCAGTACTTC. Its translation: CASSEYRGLSRETQYF.

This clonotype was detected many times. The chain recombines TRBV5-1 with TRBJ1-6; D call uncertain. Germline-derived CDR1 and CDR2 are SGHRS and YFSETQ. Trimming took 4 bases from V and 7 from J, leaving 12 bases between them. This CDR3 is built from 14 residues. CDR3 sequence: CASSVSEGNSPLHF. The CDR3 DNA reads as TGCGCCAGCAGCGTTTCAGAGGGCAATTCACCCCTCCACTTT. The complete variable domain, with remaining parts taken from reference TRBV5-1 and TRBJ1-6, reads KAGVTQTPRYLIKTRGQQVTLSCSPISGHRSVSWYQQTPGQGLQFLFEYFSETQRNKGNFPGRFSGRQFSNSRSEMNVSTLELGDSALYLCASSVSEGNSPLHFGNGTRLTVT.

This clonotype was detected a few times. Here the CDR3 reads CASSRGQYYGYTF. The CDR3 nucleotides are TGTGCCAGCAGCCGGGGACAGTACTATGGCTACACCTTC. The rearrangement links TRBV7-2 to TRBJ1-2, with 7 bases lining up with TRBD1. CDR3 size: 13 residues. V lost 5 bases and J lost 3; bases outside the gene matches: 3. The V gene's germline CDR1 is SGHTA and CDR2 FQGNSA. The whole variable domain, remainder taken from reference TRBV7-2 and TRBJ1-2, is GAGVSQSPSNKVTEKGKDVELRCDPISGHTALYWYRQSLGQGLEFLIYFQGNSAPDKSGLPSDRFSAERTGGSVSTLTIQRTQQEDSAVYLCASSRGQYYGYTFGSGTRLTVV.